This T cell receptor (beta chain) was identified during a study of technical replicates of blood from a few donors. TCRdb keeps only in-frame clones here, not all; method: immunoSEQ multiplex PCR. The sample shows about 74,000 clones, about 95% of them seen only once. Trimming removed 3 bases from V and 4 bases from J; junction bases left unmatched: 6. CDR1 and CDR2 (germline): SGHDT, YYEEEE. This CDR3 spans 14 amino acids. Specimen: T cells isolated from PBMCs. This receptor was taken from a human donor in good health. The chain is built from TRBV5-6 and TRBJ2-5; 7 nucleotides line up with TRBD2. The CDR3 sequence is CASSSGTTRETQYF. CDR3 nucleotide sequence: TGTGCCAGCAGCTCCGGGACTACCCGAGAGACCCAGTACTTC.